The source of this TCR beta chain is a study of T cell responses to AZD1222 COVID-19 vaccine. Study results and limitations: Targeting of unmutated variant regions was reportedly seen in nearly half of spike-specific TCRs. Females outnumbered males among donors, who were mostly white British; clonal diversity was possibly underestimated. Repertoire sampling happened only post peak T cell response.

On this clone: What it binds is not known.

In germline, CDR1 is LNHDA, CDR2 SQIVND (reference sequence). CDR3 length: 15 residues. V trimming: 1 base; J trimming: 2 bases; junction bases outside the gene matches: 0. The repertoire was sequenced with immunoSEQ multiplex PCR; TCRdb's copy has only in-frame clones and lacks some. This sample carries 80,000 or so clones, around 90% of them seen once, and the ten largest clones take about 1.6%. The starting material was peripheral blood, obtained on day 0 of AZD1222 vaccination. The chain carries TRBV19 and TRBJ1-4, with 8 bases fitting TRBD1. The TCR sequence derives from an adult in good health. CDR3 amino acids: CASSIGTGTNEKLFF. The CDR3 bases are TGTGCCAGTAGTATAGGGACAGGGACTAATGAAAAACTGTTTTTT.